The T cell receptor (beta chain) described here comes from a study of blood T cell repertoires in COVID-19. V was shortened by 4 bases and J by 8 bases, with 12 bases between the two germline ends. The CDR3 sequence is 13 residues long. Germline V lookup: CDR1 SGDLS, CDR2 YYNGEE. The method was immunoSEQ multiplex PCR; TCRdb's version includes in-frame clones alone and lacks a portion of them. The sample shows 200,000 or so clones, 84% of them seen only once. What was sequenced was PBMCs or T cells enriched from blood (not recorded which). The J gene is TRBJ1-4, the V gene TRBV9; D is ambiguous. This receptor was identified in a man in his forties who had recovered from COVID-19. The CDR3 protein is CASSPRSSEKLFF. Here the CDR3 DNA reads TGTGCCAGCAGCCCCCGGTCCTCCGAAAAACTGTTTTTT.